This TCR beta chain was documented in a study of T cells in Graves' hyperthyroidism and ophthalmopathy. Whole-study results and caveats: Among thyroid clonotypes expanded above 0.001, most also appeared in blood.

Concerning this clonotype itself: What it binds is unknown. Its ends do not fully match the called genes, so a read error is possible.

The CDR3 runs 13 residues. RNA transcripts were the template for amplifying TCR beta CDR3 regions. During a first-round RT-PCR of the TCR CDR3, the HTBI primer set was used. TCRdb reprocessed the multiplex PCR reads via MiXCR and lists one record per CDR3 protein. The sample yields roughly 100,000 distinct CDR3 sequences, approximately 40% seen once. With a duration under 2 months, the hyperthyroidism was newly diagnosed in patients aged 18 to 65. The chain has TRBV12-3 or TRBV12-4 and TRBJ2-6; D is undetermined. This sequence originates from a woman aged 25 to 39 with Graves' hyperthyroidism. The specimen was peripheral blood or thyroid tissue (not recorded which). The CDR3 coding sequence is TGTGCCAGCAGACCCAACCCCGCGTTAACTGAAGCTTTC. This translates into CASRPNPALTEAF.